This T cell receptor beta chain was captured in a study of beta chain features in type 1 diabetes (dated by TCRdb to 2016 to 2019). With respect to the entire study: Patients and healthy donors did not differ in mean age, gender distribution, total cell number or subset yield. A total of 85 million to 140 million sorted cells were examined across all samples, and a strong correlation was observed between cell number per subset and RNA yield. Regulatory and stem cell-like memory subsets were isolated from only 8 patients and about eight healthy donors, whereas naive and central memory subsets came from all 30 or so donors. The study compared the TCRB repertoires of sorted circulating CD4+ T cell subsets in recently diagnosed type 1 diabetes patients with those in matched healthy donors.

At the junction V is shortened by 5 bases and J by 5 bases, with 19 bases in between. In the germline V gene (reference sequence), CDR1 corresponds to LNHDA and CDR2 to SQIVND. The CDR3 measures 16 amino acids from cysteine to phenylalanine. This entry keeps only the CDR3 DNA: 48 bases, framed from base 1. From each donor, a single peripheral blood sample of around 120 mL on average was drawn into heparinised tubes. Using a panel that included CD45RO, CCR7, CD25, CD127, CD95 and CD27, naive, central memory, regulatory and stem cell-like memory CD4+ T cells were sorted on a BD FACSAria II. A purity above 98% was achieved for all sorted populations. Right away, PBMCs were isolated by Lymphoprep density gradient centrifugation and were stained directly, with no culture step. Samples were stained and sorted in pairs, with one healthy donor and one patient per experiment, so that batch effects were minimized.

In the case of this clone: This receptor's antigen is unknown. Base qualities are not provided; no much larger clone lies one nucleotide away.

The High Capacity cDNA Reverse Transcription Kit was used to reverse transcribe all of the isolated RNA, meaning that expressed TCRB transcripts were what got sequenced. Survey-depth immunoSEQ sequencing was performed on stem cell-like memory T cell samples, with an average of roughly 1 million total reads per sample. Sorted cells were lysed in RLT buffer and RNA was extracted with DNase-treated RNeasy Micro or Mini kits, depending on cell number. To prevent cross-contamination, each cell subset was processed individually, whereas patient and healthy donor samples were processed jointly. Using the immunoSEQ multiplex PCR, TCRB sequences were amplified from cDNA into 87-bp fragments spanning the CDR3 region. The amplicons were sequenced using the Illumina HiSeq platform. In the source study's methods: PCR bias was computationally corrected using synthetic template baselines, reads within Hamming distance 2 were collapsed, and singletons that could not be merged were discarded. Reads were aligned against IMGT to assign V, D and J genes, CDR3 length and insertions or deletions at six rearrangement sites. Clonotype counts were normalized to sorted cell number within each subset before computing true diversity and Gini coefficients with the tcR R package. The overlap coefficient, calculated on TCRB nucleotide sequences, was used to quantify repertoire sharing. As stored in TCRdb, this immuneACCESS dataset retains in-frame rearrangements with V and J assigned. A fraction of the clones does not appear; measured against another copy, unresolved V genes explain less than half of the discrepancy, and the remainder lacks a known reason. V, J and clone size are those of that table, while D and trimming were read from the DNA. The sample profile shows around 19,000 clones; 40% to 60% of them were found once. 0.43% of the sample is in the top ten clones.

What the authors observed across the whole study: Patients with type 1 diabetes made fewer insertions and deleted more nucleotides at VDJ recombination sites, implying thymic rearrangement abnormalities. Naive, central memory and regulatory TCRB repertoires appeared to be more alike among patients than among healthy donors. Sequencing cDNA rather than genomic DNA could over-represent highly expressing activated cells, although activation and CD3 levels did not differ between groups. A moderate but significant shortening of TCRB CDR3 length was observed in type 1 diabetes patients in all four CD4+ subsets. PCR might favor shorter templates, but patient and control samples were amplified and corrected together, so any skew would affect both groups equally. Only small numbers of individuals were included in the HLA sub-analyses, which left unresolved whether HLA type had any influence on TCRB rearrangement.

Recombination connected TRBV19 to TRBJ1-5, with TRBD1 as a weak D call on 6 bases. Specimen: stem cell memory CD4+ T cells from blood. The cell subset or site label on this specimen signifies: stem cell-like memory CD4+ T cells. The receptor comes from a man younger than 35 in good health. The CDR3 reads CASSHQQGRGYQPQHF. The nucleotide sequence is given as TGTGCCAGTAGTCATCAACAGGGAAGGGGGTATCAGCCCCAGCATTTT.